The 30 T cell receptor beta chains below all came from one sample that was sequenced in a study of T cell responses to AZD1222 COVID-19 vaccine (dated by TCRdb to 2020 to 2023). In the paper's terms, the time point label means: about 28 days (+/-7) after the second vaccine dose. The method behind the library was the immunoSEQ multiplex PCR assay. TCRdb took this table from immuneACCESS and kept in-frame rearrangements with V and J called. Such tables lack part of the clones; where checked against another copy, unresolved V genes explain under half of the gap, and the rest is unexplained. The sample table lists 120,000 to 150,000 clones, about 93% of them with a count of one. The top ten clones comprise roughly 4% of the sample. The material sequenced was peripheral blood, taken 28 days after the second AZD1222 dose. Receptor source: an adult who received the AZD1222 COVID-19 vaccine.

CDR3 DNA sequence: TGCGCCAGCAGCTTGGAGCGGGGAGGCTACGAGCAGTACTTC. Its protein product is CASSLERGGYEQYF. The chain is built from TRBV5-1 and TRBJ2-7; 7 bases line up with TRBD2. The CDR3 loop spans 14 amino acids. Germline V gene sequence: CDR1 SGHRS, CDR2 YFSETQ. Trimming removed 0 bases from V and 3 bases from J; junction bases left unmatched: 3.

This chain joins TRBV19 and TRBJ2-3, with 8 bases fitting TRBD2. CDR3 size: 14 residues. V was clipped by 7 bases and J by 2 bases; unmatched bases: 5. Germline CDR1 LNHDA, CDR2 SQIVND (reference sequence). CDR3 region: CASKASGHTDTQYF. CDR3 nucleotides: TGTGCCAGTAAAGCTAGCGGGCACACAGATACGCAGTATTTT.

The gene calls are TRBV7-9 and TRBJ2-5; D gene unclear. The CDR3 spans 13 residues. V shed 1 base and J shed 5 bases, with 8 bases lying between them. Germline assignment: CDR1 SEHNR and CDR2 FQNEAQ (reference sequence). The CDR3 nucleotides read TGTGCCAGCAGCTTAGAGGGCGCGGAGACCCAGTACTTC. It specifies CASSLEGAETQYF.

This clone was observed a handful of times. The V call is TRBV3-1 (or the pseudogene TRBV3-2), the J call TRBJ1-3; possibly TRBD1 for D (5 bases). Trimming removed 1 base from V and 4 bases from J, with 8 bases in between. Germline loops: CDR1 LGHDT, CDR2 YNNKEL (reference sequence). This CDR3 is built from 14 residues. This chain's CDR3 is CASSQATVGNTIYF. Written as DNA, the CDR3 is TGTGCCAGCAGCCAAGCGACAGTCGGAAACACCATATATTTT.

This clone was picked up one time. The chain is built from TRBV18 and TRBJ2-1; the D call may be TRBD1 or TRBD2 (5 bases each). Germline CDR1 KGHSH, CDR2 LQKENI. The V and J ends lost 5 bases and 1 base respectively, with 12 bases between them. This CDR3 spans 15 amino acids. The DNA of the CDR3 is TGTGCCAGCTCAGGATATGAGGGGTCCTACAATGAGCAGTTCTTC. Its protein is CASSGYEGSYNEQFF.

The rearrangement uses TRBV7-9 and TRBJ2-3, with 7 bases that match TRBD2. This CDR3 has 14 residues. Germline CDR1 SEHNR, CDR2 FQNEAQ (reference sequence). With V trimmed by 5 bases and J by 0 bases, 2 bases remained unmatched. The CDR3 region has the DNA TGTGCCAGCAGCATTAGCGGGAGCACAGATACGCAGTATTTT. Translated, it gives CASSISGSTDTQYF.

This clone was seen once. This chain joins TRBV3-1 (or the pseudogene TRBV3-2) and TRBJ2-7; 7 bases fit TRBD1. This CDR3 has 13 residues. Per the germline V gene, CDR1 is LGHDT and CDR2 is YNNKEL (reference sequence). J was trimmed by 5 bases and V by 0 bases; bases with no gene match: 1. Here the CDR3 DNA reads TGTGCCAGCAGCCAAGATGACAGGGACGAGCAGTACTTC. It encodes CASSQDDRDEQYF.

This CDR3 is CATSRDRQDLAGELFF. CDR3 coding DNA: TGTGCCACCAGCAGAGATAGGCAGGACTTGGCCGGGGAGCTGTTTTTT. This chain uses TRBV15 with TRBJ2-2; tentatively, D is TRBD2 (5 bases). The CDR3 has 16 amino acids. Trimming shortened V by 0 bases and J by 6 bases, and 14 bases separated the two germline ends. Germline V gene lookup returns CDR1 LNHNV and CDR2 YYDKDF (reference sequence).

The rearrangement uses TRBV5-1 and TRBJ2-1, with 14 bases aligning to TRBD2. This CDR3 contains 17 residues. Germline loops: CDR1 SGHRS, CDR2 YFSETQ. The trim removed 0 bases at V and 8 bases at J, leaving 7 bases unmatched. The CDR3 is CASSLGGTSGSWDEQFF. The CDR3 region has the DNA TGCGCCAGCAGCTTGGGCGGGACTAGCGGGAGTTGGGATGAGCAGTTCTTC.

J is TRBJ2-1 and V is TRBV27; 10 bases fit TRBD2. Germline CDR1 reads MNHEY; CDR2 reads SMNVEV (reference sequence). After removal of 8 bases from V and 6 bases from J, the junction contained 7 bases not matched to a gene. The CDR3 extends over 14 amino acids. CDR3 sequence reads: CASAAGGPSNEQFF. The CDR3 DNA follows: TGTGCCAGCGCAGCGGGAGGGCCCTCCAATGAGCAGTTCTTC.

The gene calls are TRBV4-1 and TRBJ1-1; 7 nucleotides align to TRBD1. The CDR3 has 13 amino acids. With V trimmed by 2 bases and J by 9 bases, 6 bases remained unmatched. Germline V CDR1 and CDR2: MGHRA, YSYEKL. The CDR3: CASSQQVDRKAFF. Here the CDR3 DNA reads TGCGCCAGCAGCCAACAGGTGGACAGGAAAGCTTTCTTT.

The chain uses TRBV7-2 and TRBJ2-1; tentative D call: TRBD2 (6 bases). Germline loops: CDR1 SGHTA, CDR2 FQGNSA. The CDR3 has 15 amino acids. V lost 5 bases to trimming and J lost 9 bases, with 20 bases between them. The CDR3 nucleotides are TGTGCCAGCAGCCTGAGGGCGGGGCCGCAGATTGAGCAGTTCTTC. Protein product: CASSLRAGPQIEQFF.

This clone has a single count. The chain uses TRBV6-5 and TRBJ1-3; D unclear. The V gene's germline CDR1 is MNHEY and CDR2 SVGAGI. V dropped 7 bases and J dropped 1 base, with 8 bases sitting between them. This CDR3 has 13 amino acids. The CDR3 loop reads CASTLLSGNTIYF. CDR3 nucleotides: TGTGCCAGCACCCTTCTGTCTGGAAACACCATATATTTT.

The gene calls are TRBV10-3 and TRBJ1-6; D is unresolved. Looked up from germline, CDR1 is ENHRY and CDR2 is SYGVKD. The CDR3 length is 14 residues. The V end lost 6 bases, the J end lost 5 bases, and 11 bases lay between the germline ends. This chain's CDR3 is CAIRPGRDNSPLHF. As DNA, the CDR3 is TGTGCCATCAGGCCGGGCAGAGATAATTCACCCCTCCACTTT.

The genes are TRBV7-3 and TRBJ2-2, with D perhaps TRBD2 (5 bases). The germline V and J ends were trimmed by 2 bases and 3 bases, with 10 bases remaining between them. The CDR3 totals 15 residues. The germline V gene encodes CDR1 SGHTA and CDR2 FQGTGA. The CDR3 DNA reads TGTGCCAGCAGCTTAGACGGAGCGGACACCGGGGAGCTGTTTTTT. This sequence encodes CASSLDGADTGELFF.

The genes are TRBV5-6 and TRBJ2-7; D remains ambiguous. The CDR3 covers 13 residues. Germline loops: CDR1 SGHDT, CDR2 YYEEEE. Between the trimmed V and J ends, which lost 2 bases and 3 bases, there was a span of 9 bases. The CDR3 sequence: CASSFTGRYEQYF. The CDR3, as DNA: TGTGCCAGCAGCTTTACTGGGCGCTACGAGCAGTACTTC.

The chain couples TRBV7-2 to TRBJ2-7; perhaps TRBD1 as D (6 bases). Trimming cost V 6 bases and J 1 base, with 10 bases left between them. The CDR3 is 13 amino acids. Germline V gene lookup returns CDR1 SGHTA and CDR2 FQGNSA. The CDR3 reads CASRQTGSYEQYF. CDR3 in DNA: TGTGCCAGCAGACAAACAGGGTCCTACGAGCAGTACTTC.

The chain uses TRBV6-4 and TRBJ2-1; D is ambiguous. Germline V gene lookup returns CDR1 MRHNA and CDR2 SNTAGT. V lost 3 bases and J 0 bases, leaving 9 bases between the germline ends. The CDR3 runs 15 residues. The CDR3 region is CASSEAPSSYNEQFF. The CDR3 bases are TGTGCCAGCAGTGAGGCGCCTAGCTCCTACAATGAGCAGTTCTTC.

The chain joins TRBV5-1 to TRBJ2-3; no clear D gene. The ends were cut back, 0 bases at V and 0 bases at J, with 11 bases in the middle. CDR1 and CDR2 from the germline V gene are SGHRS and YFSETQ. This CDR3 is 16 amino acids long. The DNA for the CDR3 is TGCGCCAGCAGCTTGGGACTTGCAGATAGCACAGATACGCAGTATTTT. Translating gives CASSLGLADSTDTQYF.

V is TRBV9 and J is TRBJ1-4, with 9 bases aligning to TRBD1. Germline V gives CDR1 SGDLS, CDR2 YYNGEE. V lost 4 bases to trimming and J lost 10 bases; unmatched junction nucleotides: 8. The CDR3 has 14 amino acids. The CDR3 spells CASSPRTGVRKLFF. The CDR3 nucleotides read TGTGCCAGCAGCCCCAGGACAGGGGTAAGAAAACTGTTTTTT.

The rearrangement uses TRBV6-1 and TRBJ1-1, with a tentative D call TRBD1 (5 bases). V shed 3 bases and J shed 0 bases, with 11 bases lying between them. Germline V CDR1 and CDR2: MNHNS, SASEGT. This CDR3 is 15 amino acids long. DNA of the CDR3: TGTGCCAGCAGTGATCGGGGCAGGGTGAACACTGAAGCTTTCTTT. This codes for CASSDRGRVNTEAFF.

The J gene is TRBJ1-2, the V gene TRBV6-5, with TRBD1 as a possible D gene (6 bases). The CDR3 is 12 amino acids. Looked up from germline, CDR1 is MNHEY and CDR2 is SVGAGI. Trimming took 6 bases from V and 8 from J, leaving 13 bases between them. The chain's CDR3 is CASSVQGWGYTF. Here the CDR3 DNA reads TGTGCCAGCAGCGTACAGGGTTGGGGCTACACCTTC.

V is TRBV12-5 and J is TRBJ1-1; D might be TRBD1 (6 bases). V shed 5 bases and J shed 4 bases, with 17 bases lying between them. CDR3 length: 15 amino acids. Germline V lookup: CDR1 LGHNT, CDR2 FRNRAP. CDR3 residues: CASGPGAQTGTEAFF. CDR3 coding DNA: TGTGCTAGTGGTCCAGGGGCCCAGACGGGCACTGAAGCTTTCTTT.

CDR3 DNA: TGTGCCAGCAGCCCCCAACCGCCAGATACGCAGTATTTT. It yields the protein CASSPQPPDTQYF. This rearrangement joins TRBV7-2 to TRBJ2-3; D not resolved. Germline V lookup: CDR1 SGHTA, CDR2 FQGNSA. V was pared by 5 bases and J by 4 bases, with 10 bases between. This CDR3 comprises 13 residues.

V and J are TRBV10-3 and TRBJ2-5; D possibly corresponds to TRBD1 (5 bases). V shed 7 bases and J shed 2 bases, with 11 bases lying between them. Looked up from germline, CDR1 is ENHRY and CDR2 is SYGVKD. CDR3 size: 13 residues. Written as DNA, the CDR3 is TGTGCCATCAACAGCAGGGTACAAGAGACCCAGTACTTC. Residues: CAINSRVQETQYF.

V usage is TRBV9 and J usage is TRBJ1-6; D ambiguous. V lost 3 bases, J lost 7 bases, and 11 bases lay in between. This CDR3 is 14 amino acids long. The V gene's germline CDR1 is SGDLS and CDR2 YYNGEE. DNA of the CDR3: TGTGCCAGCAGCGGACGGAGGGTAAATTCACCCCTCCACTTT. Its translation: CASSGRRVNSPLHF.

This clone was recorded only once. The chain employs TRBV14 and TRBJ1-6; tentative D call: TRBD1 (6 bases). The germline V gene encodes CDR1 SGHDN and CDR2 FVKESK. Trimming cost V 3 bases and J 10 bases, with 16 bases left between them. This CDR3 region has 15 residues. CDR3 loop: CASSQHGGQVSPLHF. CDR3 sequence (DNA): TGTGCCAGCAGCCAGCATGGGGGGCAGGTATCACCCCTCCACTTT.

The chain is built from TRBV2 and TRBJ2-7; no reliable D call. With 8 bases removed from V and 6 bases from J, the gap between germline ends came to 8 bases. CDR3 size: 10 residues. CDR1 is SNHLY and CDR2 is FYNNEI in the germline V gene. CDR3 bases: TGTGCCAGCCAGCTGGGCGAGCAGTACTTC. Its translation is CASQLGEQYF.

The J gene is TRBJ1-5, the V gene TRBV18; no firm D call. The CDR3 sequence is 13 residues long. V lost 3 bases and J 8 bases, leaving 11 bases between the germline ends. CDR1 KGHSH and CDR2 LQKENI come from the germline V gene. The CDR3 protein is CASSPREGKPQHF. CDR3 nucleotide sequence: TGTGCCAGCTCACCCCGGGAAGGGAAGCCCCAGCATTTT.

The chain is built from TRBV6-6 and TRBJ1-5; TRBD1 might be the D (5 bases). The V gene lost 4 bases and the J gene lost 3 bases, with 13 bases spanning the gap. From germline, CDR1 is MNHNY and CDR2 SVGAGI (reference sequence). This CDR3 is 15 amino acids long. The CDR3 bases are TGTGCCAGCAGTTCTAACCGACAGTACAATCAGCCCCAGCATTTT. The encoded protein is CASSSNRQYNQPQHF.